In its sample, the clone carrying this TCR beta chain was seen many times. Its antigen is not known. This sample stems from a study of T cells in Graves' hyperthyroidism and ophthalmopathy. It was uncontrolled infection, other autoimmune disease, pregnancy or lactation that excluded patients. Study-level results: In the blood, most expanded thyroid clonotypes above 0.001 appeared as well.

Germline CDR1 is SGHNT and CDR2 is YENEEA. There are 13 residues in the CDR3. V gave up 4 bases and J gave up 4 bases, with 10 bases separating them. There were TCR beta CDR3 regions amplified from RNA transcripts. Initially, a first-round RT-PCR of the TCR CDR3 employed the HTBI primer set. TCRdb called the multiplex PCR reads again in MiXCR, with one record for every CDR3 protein. The sample has about 580,000 distinct CDR3 sequences; 35% to 55% are singletons. The clonotype comes from a woman aged 18-30 years with Graves' hyperthyroidism. Sequencing was done on a sample of peripheral blood or thyroid tissue (not recorded which). V usage is TRBV11-3 and J usage is TRBJ1-2, with D perhaps matching TRBD1 (5 bases). The CDR3 sequence: CASSSGPSYGYTF. CDR3 nucleotides: TGTGCCAGCAGCTCAGGGCCATCCTATGGCTACACCTTC.